One sample yielded the 14 T cell receptor beta chains listed below, sequenced in a study of T cells after yellow fever vaccination. A single record per CDR3 protein comes from TCRdb applying MiXCR to the 5' RACE reads. The repertoire consists of some 390,000 distinct CDR3 sequences, with under 20% occurring once and the leading ten covering 15% to 20%. This specimen was PBMCs, taken before the yellow fever booster vaccination. These TCRs come from a young man who received the YFV17D yellow fever vaccine.

V usage is TRBV7-2 and J usage is TRBJ2-1; D possibly corresponds to TRBD2 (5 bases). Between the trimmed V and J ends, which lost 4 bases and 0 bases, there was a span of 13 bases. This CDR3 is 16 amino acids long. Germline lookup yields CDR1 SGHTA and CDR2 FQGNSA. CDR3 DNA: TGTGCCAGCAGCTCCGGCCCGGGGAGCTCCTACAATGAGCAGTTCTTC. It yields the protein CASSSGPGSSYNEQFF.

The V gene is TRBV7-9, the J gene TRBJ2-5; D may correspond to TRBD1 or TRBD2 (6 bases each). Germline lookup yields CDR1 SEHNR and CDR2 FQNEAQ (reference sequence). V was clipped by 5 bases and J by 5 bases, with 18 bases between them. CDR3 length: 15 residues. DNA of the CDR3: TGTGCCAGCAGCCCACCCCGGGGGCTCGGTGAGACCCAGTACTTC. Its translation is CASSPPRGLGETQYF.

This chain connects TRBV25-1 to TRBJ2-1; weak D call: TRBD2 (7 bases). Germline V CDR1 and CDR2: MGHDK, SYGVNS. Trimming removed 5 bases from V and 5 bases from J, with 16 bases in between. The CDR3 length is 15 residues. For the CDR3, the DNA is TGTGCCAGCAGTTCGTCGGCGGGGGCCGACAATGAGCAGTTCTTC. Translating gives CASSSSAGADNEQFF.

This clonotype was observed a few times. The chain combines TRBV6-5 with TRBJ2-2; 10 positions match TRBD1. V was clipped by 6 bases and J by 6 bases; unmatched bases: 10. This CDR3 spans 16 amino acids. Germline V gene sequence: CDR1 MNHEY, CDR2 SVGAGI. CDR3 bases: TGTGCCAGCAGAGCGACCGGGACAGGGGCCGCCGGGGAGCTGTTTTTT. Translation gives CASRATGTGAAGELFF.

This clonotype occurred many times. The chain uses TRBV4-3 and TRBJ2-7; D gene unclear. In germline, CDR1 is LGHNA, CDR2 YSLEER. The CDR3 totals 16 residues. Trimming left V 0 bases short and J 3 bases short, with 15 bases between. CDR3 protein: CASSQDRVVSGYEQYF. CDR3 bases: TGCGCCAGCAGCCAAGATCGGGTGGTTTCAGGCTACGAGCAGTACTTC.

For this clonotype: One end of the junction fails to match germline, which may point to a read error. The rearrangement links TRBV29-1 to TRBJ2-2, with 9 bases that match TRBD2. CDR3 length: 12 amino acids. The germline V gene encodes CDR1 SQVTM and CDR2 ANQGSEA. This chain's CDR3 is CSAGGRGGELIF. CDR3 nucleotides: TGCAGTGCGGGGGGGCGAGGCGGGGAGCTGATTTTT.

The V and J genes are TRBV7-9 and TRBJ2-1; D gene uncertain. The CDR3 sequence is 15 residues long. Germline lookup yields CDR1 SEHNR and CDR2 FQNEAQ (reference sequence). Between the trimmed V and J ends, which lost 2 bases and 5 bases, there was a span of 13 bases. Here the CDR3 reads CASSLFTRGNNEQFF. DNA for the CDR3: TGTGCCAGCAGCTTATTTACGCGCGGAAACAATGAGCAGTTCTTC.

In its sample, this clonotype was seen a few times. The chain links TRBV20-1 to TRBJ1-2, with a tentative D call TRBD1 (6 bases). The CDR3 covers 12 residues. V lost 5 bases and J 5 bases, leaving 12 bases between the germline ends. Germline CDR1 is DFQATT and CDR2 is SNEGSKA (reference sequence). CDR3 coding DNA: TGCAGTGCTGGGAACAGGGTTTATGGCTACACCTTC. Translated: CSAGNRVYGYTF.

This clonotype was counted only a few times. The rearrangement links TRBV15 to TRBJ2-7; D uncertain. Trimming removed 4 bases from V and 2 bases from J, with 9 bases in between. CDR1 is LNHNV and CDR2 is YYDKDF in the germline V gene (reference sequence). This CDR3 has 13 residues. CDR3 sequence reads: CATSTGPTYEQYV. CDR3 bases: TGTGCCACCAGCACTGGACCTACCTACGAGCAGTACGTC.

There are many counts of this clonotype. Germline is not matched at one junction end, which may reflect a read error. The gene calls are TRBV5-1 and TRBJ2-1, with 7 bases matching TRBD1. This CDR3 spans 14 amino acids. The V gene's germline CDR1 is SGHRS and CDR2 YFSETQ. CDR3 loop: CASSLGTDYNEQFF. In nucleotides, the CDR3 is TGTGCCAGCAGTCTAGGGACAGATTACAATGAGCAGTTCTTC. The full variable domain, completed using reference TRBV5-1 and TRBJ2-1, is KAGVTQTPRYLIKTRGQQVTLSCSPISGHRSVSWYQQTPGQGLQFLFEYFSETQRNKGNFPGRFSGRQFSNSRSEMNVSTLELGDSALYLCASSLGTDYNEQFFGPGTRLTVL.

This clonotype was detected a few times. The chain carries TRBV20-1 and TRBJ1-4; no clear D. The CDR3 length is 15 residues. CDR1 is DFQATT and CDR2 is SNEGSKA in the germline V gene (reference sequence). Trimming removed 5 bases at V and 7 bases at J, with 20 bases between. The CDR3 spells CSAPFYVREGEKLFF. The DNA for the CDR3 is TGCAGTGCTCCCTTCTACGTCCGGGAGGGTGAAAAACTGTTTTTT.

The table lists this clonotype with a few counts. The rearrangement joins TRBV12-3 or TRBV12-4 to TRBJ2-1; 9 bases are shared with TRBD1. Trimming at V came to 4 bases and at J to 5 bases, leaving 15 bases not matched to a gene. This CDR3 contains 18 residues. CDR3 nucleotide sequence: TGTGCCAGCAGTTACGGGACAGGGAAGACCAAGACGGACAATGAGCAGTTCTTC. It yields the protein CASSYGTGKTKTDNEQFF.

This chain connects TRBV28 to TRBJ1-2; unclear D gene. This CDR3 has 13 amino acids. Per the germline V gene, CDR1 is MDHEN and CDR2 is SYDVKM. Between the trimmed V and J ends, which lost 3 bases and 6 bases, there was a span of 11 bases. In nucleotides, the CDR3 is TGTGCCAGCAGTTTCCGAACAACCCATGGCTACACCTTC. It yields the protein CASSFRTTHGYTF.

The genes are TRBV4-1 and TRBJ1-5; TRBD1 agrees at 9 bases. Germline V gives CDR1 MGHRA, CDR2 YSYEKL. The CDR3 has 18 residues. Trimming at V came to 0 bases and at J to 2 bases, leaving 8 bases not matched to a gene. The CDR3 is CASSQERGTGFGNQPQHF. CDR3 bases: TGCGCCAGCAGCCAAGAGAGGGGGACAGGGTTTGGCAATCAGCCCCAGCATTTT.